This is a list of T cell receptor beta chains from one sample in a study of blood T cell repertoires in COVID-19. Produced via immunoSEQ multiplex PCR; TCRdb's table is partial and in-frame only. Altogether a few hundred thousand clones are present, 82% being singletons, with the ten largest covering less than 4%. The source material was peripheral blood. All receptors come from a woman aged 18-35 years with acute or convalescent COVID-19. The CDR3 runs from the conserved cysteine through the conserved F or W. Each record gives: clone size, CDR3 length, D gene, V gene, J gene, CDR3 protein, CDR3 DNA. D genes are given only for firm matches. Not every row has a clone size; where given, it reads once, few, many or a size class.

NA	19	TRBD2	TRBV7-2	TRBJ2-1	CASSLARLAGGVPGGEQFF	TGTGCCAGCAGCTTAGCGCGTCTAGCGGGAGGGGTCCCGGGCGGTGAGCAGTTCTTC
few	14	TRBD1	TRBV6-2/TRBV6-3	TRBJ2-7	CASSRQGLAYEQYF	TGTGCCAGCAGTCGACAGGGGCTGGCCTACGAGCAGTACTTC
NA	13	TRBD1	TRBV5-4	TRBJ2-7	CASSLPGGSEQYF	TGTGCCAGCAGCTTGCCAGGGGGTAGCGAGCAGTACTTC
NA	20	TRBD1	TRBV28	TRBJ1-5	CASSLYPPGTATYSNQPQHF	TGTGCCAGCAGTTTATATCCACCCGGGACAGCCACCTATAGCAATCAGCCCCAGCATTTT
NA	16	TRBD1	TRBV28	TRBJ1-2	CASSSEGQGVDYGYTF	TGTGCCAGCAGTTCCGAAGGACAGGGGGTGGACTATGGCTACACCTTC
NA	14	TRBD2	TRBV29-1	TRBJ2-3	CSVAAGGVTDTQYF	TGCAGCGTTGCGGCGGGAGGGGTCACAGATACGCAGTATTTT
NA	15	TRBD2	TRBV7-9	TRBJ2-1	CASSFGTSGGNEQFF	TGTGCCAGCAGCTTCGGGACTAGCGGAGGGAATGAGCAGTTCTTC
NA	15	NA	TRBV6-2/TRBV6-3	TRBJ1-5	CASSYAAASNQPQHF	TGTGCCAGCAGTTACGCCGCCGCGAGCAATCAGCCCCAGCATTTT
NA	17	TRBD1	TRBV5-4	TRBJ2-1	CASSPGTARGSYNEQFF	TGTGCCAGCAGCCCAGGGACAGCGAGGGGCTCCTACAATGAGCAGTTCTTC
NA	15	TRBD2	TRBV7-2	TRBJ2-7	CASTLTGGPNYEQYF	TGTGCCAGCACCCTTACGGGAGGGCCCAACTACGAGCAGTACTTC
NA	15	TRBD1	TRBV19	TRBJ1-1	CASRKRQGVNTEAFF	TGTGCCAGTAGGAAACGACAGGGGGTGAACACTGAAGCTTTCTTT
NA	16	TRBD1	TRBV5-5	TRBJ1-1	CASSPNDRAKNTEAFF	TGTGCCAGCAGCCCGAACGACAGGGCCAAGAACACTGAAGCTTTCTTT
few	13	NA	TRBV6-5	TRBJ2-7	CASSWGVAYEQYF	TGTGCCAGCAGTTGGGGGGTCGCCTACGAGCAGTACTTC
once	17	TRBD2	TRBV3-1/TRBV3-2	TRBJ2-1	CASSQVPAGAFPHEQFF	TGTGCCAGCAGCCAAGTCCCAGCGGGAGCTTTTCCGCATGAGCAGTTCTTC
NA	12	TRBD1	TRBV6-5	TRBJ1-2	CASRPGGRGYTF	TGTGCCAGCAGGCCAGGGGGACGTGGCTACACCTTC
NA	14	TRBD1	TRBV6-5	TRBJ1-1	CASNPTGANTEAFF	TGTGCCAGCAACCCGACAGGGGCGAACACTGAAGCTTTCTTT
NA	15	NA	TRBV4-3	TRBJ2-2	CASSQANEDTGELFF	TGCGCCAGCAGCCAAGCGAATGAGGACACCGGGGAGCTGTTTTTT
NA	14	NA	TRBV5-1	TRBJ2-3	CASFSQGFTDTQYF	TGCGCCAGCTTCTCCCAGGGCTTCACAGATACGCAGTATTTT
once	14	NA	TRBV27	TRBJ2-1	CASTGWGSYNEQFF	TGTGCCTCCACGGGGTGGGGCTCCTACAATGAGCAGTTCTTC
NA	19	NA	TRBV27	TRBJ1-2	CASSLSAFGGPRFTYGYTF	TGTGCCAGCAGTTTATCAGCTTTCGGGGGACCCAGGTTCACCTATGGCTACACCTTC
NA	17	NA	TRBV6-2/TRBV6-3	TRBJ2-7	CASSPTPGTPPSYEQYF	TGTGCCAGCAGTCCCACCCCCGGGACTCCACCCTCCTACGAGCAGTACTTC
NA	13	NA	TRBV2	TRBJ2-1	CATDGRDYNEQFF	TGTGCCACTGACGGGCGGGATTACAATGAGCAGTTCTTC
NA	15	TRBD1	TRBV7-9	TRBJ2-2	CASPTGDSNTGELFF	TGTGCCAGTCCTACCGGGGACAGCAACACCGGGGAGCTGTTTTTT
once	14	NA	TRBV19	TRBJ1-2	CASSIVDREIGYTF	TGTGCCAGTAGTATAGTCGACCGGGAAATAGGCTACACCTTC
NA	11	NA	TRBV11-2	TRBJ1-2	CASSLGGGYTF	TGTGCCAGCAGCTTAGGGGGCGGCTACACCTTC
once	17	TRBD1	TRBV7-2	TRBJ1-4	CASSLGQGARSNEKLFF	TGTGCCAGCAGCTTAGGGCAGGGGGCGCGTTCTAATGAAAAACTGTTTTTT
NA	16	TRBD2	TRBV2	TRBJ2-1	CASSERGLAGNSEQFF	TGTGCCAGCAGTGAAAGGGGGCTAGCGGGAAACTCGGAGCAGTTCTTC
once	15	NA	TRBV18	TRBJ2-1	CASSPGSRTYNEQFF	TGTGCCAGCTCACCAGGTAGCAGAACCTACAATGAGCAGTTCTTC
NA	14	NA	TRBV14	TRBJ2-6	CASSQVAGANVLTF	TGTGCCAGCAGCCAAGTAGCTGGGGCCAACGTCCTGACTTTC
NA	12	NA	TRBV3-1/TRBV3-2	TRBJ2-7	CASSQDIREQYF	TGTGCCAGCAGCCAAGATATACGGGAGCAGTACTTC
NA	12	NA	TRBV12-3/TRBV12-4	TRBJ1-5	CASSRGNQPQHF	TGTGCCAGCAGCAGGGGTAATCAGCCCCAGCATTTT
NA	12	NA	TRBV30	TRBJ2-1	CAWGKRYNEQFF	TGTGCCTGGGGCAAGAGGTACAATGAGCAGTTCTTC
NA	14	NA	TRBV28	TRBJ1-4	CASLSGSSVEKLFF	TGTGCCAGCCTCTCGGGGTCGTCGGTTGAAAAACTGTTTTTT
NA	13	NA	TRBV7-6	TRBJ2-1	CASSLGLINEQFF	TGTGCCAGCAGCTTGGGACTTATAAATGAGCAGTTCTTC
NA	13	NA	TRBV6-1	TRBJ2-4	CASSGGGKNIQYF	TGTGCCAGCAGTGGGGGAGGCAAAAACATTCAGTACTTC
few	14	TRBD2	TRBV12-5	TRBJ2-1	CASGSSGRVDEQFF	TGTGCTAGTGGTTCTAGCGGGAGGGTTGATGAGCAGTTCTTC
NA	14	NA	TRBV19	TRBJ2-1	CASSMSVTYNEQFF	TGTGCCAGTAGTATGAGTGTCACCTACAATGAGCAGTTCTTC
few	12	TRBD1	TRBV6-2/TRBV6-3	TRBJ2-7	CASSLTGIEQYF	TGTGCCAGCAGCCTGACAGGGATCGAGCAGTACTTC
NA	15	NA	TRBV3-1/TRBV3-2	TRBJ2-3	CASSQDIEVTDTQYF	TGTGCCAGCAGCCAAGATATCGAGGTGACAGATACGCAGTATTTT
once	17	TRBD2	TRBV7-8	TRBJ2-1	CASSFSFGTSGRNEQFF	TGTGCCAGCAGCTTCTCCTTTGGGACTAGCGGGAGGAATGAGCAGTTCTTC
NA	13	NA	TRBV12-3/TRBV12-4	TRBJ1-4	CASSSQGIGKLFF	TGTGCCAGCAGTAGTCAGGGAATCGGAAAACTGTTTTTT
few	14	TRBD2	TRBV7-9	TRBJ2-7	CASSSRLATYEQYF	TGTGCCAGCAGCTCCAGACTAGCGACCTACGAGCAGTACTTC
NA	16	NA	TRBV27	TRBJ1-3	CANNTQGSRHGNTIYF	TGTGCCAATAATACACAGGGTAGTAGGCATGGAAACACCATATATTTT
NA	14	TRBD1	TRBV10-3	TRBJ1-3	CAIRDSRSGNTIYF	TGTGCCATACGGGACAGCCGCTCTGGAAACACCATATATTTT
NA	12	NA	TRBV12-3/TRBV12-4	TRBJ1-2	CASSFSTYGYTF	TGTGCCAGCAGTTTTAGTACCTATGGCTACACCTTC
NA	15	TRBD1	TRBV13	TRBJ2-7	CASSLEGTGTYEQYF	TGTGCCAGCAGCTTAGAGGGGACAGGGACCTACGAGCAGTACTTC
NA	15	TRBD1	TRBV30	TRBJ2-4	CAWRRQGMGVNIQYF	TGTGCCTGGAGGCGACAGGGAATGGGCGTAAACATTCAGTACTTC
NA	17	NA	TRBV18	TRBJ1-2	CASSPYENLGVVYGYTF	TGTGCCAGCTCACCATACGAGAATCTAGGGGTTGTCTATGGCTACACCTTC
NA	13	TRBD2	TRBV12-3/TRBV12-4	TRBJ2-7	CASARRGAYEQYF	TGTGCCAGTGCGCGACGGGGGGCCTACGAGCAGTACTTC
NA	14	NA	TRBV5-1	TRBJ2-1	CASSHDTRPNEQFF	TGCGCCAGCAGCCACGATACTAGGCCAAATGAGCAGTTCTTC
NA	15	TRBD1	TRBV19	TRBJ1-5	CASTGTGGTIQPQHF	TGTGCCAGTACCGGGACAGGGGGAACAATTCAGCCCCAGCATTTT
NA	15	NA	TRBV9	TRBJ2-1	CASSVGRGIYNEQFF	TGTGCCAGCAGCGTAGGTCGAGGTATTTACAATGAGCAGTTCTTC
NA	16	NA	TRBV29-1	TRBJ2-1	CSVENPSNGAYNEQFF	TGCAGCGTTGAGAATCCCTCTAACGGGGCCTACAATGAGCAGTTCTTC
NA	15	TRBD2	TRBV2	TRBJ2-1	CASSDFGTRMVEQFF	TGTGCCAGCAGTGATTTCGGGACTAGGATGGTTGAGCAGTTCTTC
NA	15	NA	TRBV19	TRBJ1-3	CASSIEGNSGNTIYF	TGTGCCAGTAGTATTGAGGGTAACTCTGGAAACACCATATATTTT
NA	13	NA	TRBV2	TRBJ1-2	CASLPEGVYGYTF	TGTGCCAGCTTGCCCGAGGGGGTCTATGGCTACACCTTC
NA	16	NA	TRBV6-8	TRBJ2-7	CASSYPPRGAAYEQYF	TGTGCCAGCAGTTATCCCCCCAGGGGGGCGGCGTACGAGCAGTACTTC
NA	15	TRBD1	TRBV9	TRBJ1-1	CASSVTTGEFAEAFF	TGTGCCAGCAGCGTAACGACAGGGGAGTTCGCTGAAGCTTTCTTT
NA	15	TRBD2	TRBV9	TRBJ2-7	CASSVGSGSPNEQYF	TGTGCCAGCAGCGTAGGAAGCGGGAGCCCCAACGAGCAGTACTTC